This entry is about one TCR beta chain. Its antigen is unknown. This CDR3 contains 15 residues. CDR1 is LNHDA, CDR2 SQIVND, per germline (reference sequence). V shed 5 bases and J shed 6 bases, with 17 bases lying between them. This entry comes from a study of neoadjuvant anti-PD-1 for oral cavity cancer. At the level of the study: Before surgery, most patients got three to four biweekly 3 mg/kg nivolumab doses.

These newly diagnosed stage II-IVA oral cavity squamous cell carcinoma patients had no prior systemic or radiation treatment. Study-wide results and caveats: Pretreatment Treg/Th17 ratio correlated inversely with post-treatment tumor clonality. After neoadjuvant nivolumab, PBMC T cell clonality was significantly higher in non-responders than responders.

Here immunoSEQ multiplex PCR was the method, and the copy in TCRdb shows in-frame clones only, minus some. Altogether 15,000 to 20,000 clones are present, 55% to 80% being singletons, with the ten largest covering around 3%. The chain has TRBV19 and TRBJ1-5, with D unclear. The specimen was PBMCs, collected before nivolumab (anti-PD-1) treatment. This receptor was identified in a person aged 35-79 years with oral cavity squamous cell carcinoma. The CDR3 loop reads CASSSVGSASQPQHF. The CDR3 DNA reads TGTGCCAGTAGTTCGGTGGGTTCGGCGAGTCAGCCCCAGCATTTT.